Listed here is a single TCR beta chain. This record belongs to a study of blood T cell repertoires in COVID-19. Study background: Sites in the United States, Italy and Spain provided acute and convalescent COVID-19 samples. T cells, B-cell-depleted T cells, or PBMCs supplied cDNA or gDNA.

The V and J ends lost 3 bases and 7 bases respectively, with 16 bases between them. The CDR3 runs to 14 residues. The germline gives CDR1 SGHNT, CDR2 YYREEE (reference sequence). Authors' analysis steps: Amplification with reference gene primers provided the estimates of nucleated cell counts. The protocol was immunoSEQ multiplex PCR, while the TCRdb copy is restricted to in-frame clones and leaves out a portion. V, J and clone size are taken as reported in that table, and D and trimming were inferred from the DNA itself. The sample lists 45,000 to 55,000 clones, around 84% occurring once. The specimen sequenced was peripheral blood. The V gene is TRBV5-4, the J gene TRBJ1-2; tentatively, D is TRBD1 (5 bases). The receptor's source is a man aged 70-80 years with active COVID-19. Here the CDR3 DNA reads TGTGCCAGCAGCTACAACGGGGGGGTTGGTGGCTACACCTTC. Residues: CASSYNGGVGGYTF.